Reported below is one T cell receptor beta chain. Using immunoSEQ multiplex PCR, the repertoire was profiled, and TCRdb retains in-frame clones only, with some absent. In the table there are 30,000 to 40,000 clones, approximately 91% of which are singletons. The sample belongs to a study of blood T cell repertoires in COVID-19. Overall study context: Italy, Spain and the United States were the sources of the convalescent and acute COVID-19 samples.

The CDR3 consists of 15 residues. Germline V CDR1 and CDR2: ENHRY, SYGVKD. The V gene lost 0 bases and the J gene lost 2 bases, with 8 bases spanning the gap. The rearrangement links TRBV10-3 to TRBJ1-5, with D tentatively TRBD1 (6 bases). Material: peripheral blood. This TCR derives from a woman aged 80 or over with acute or convalescent COVID-19. CDR3 loop: CAISESGGGNQPQHF. The CDR3 nucleotides read TGTGCCATCAGTGAGTCAGGGGGTGGCAATCAGCCCCAGCATTTT.